Listed below are T cell receptor beta chains from one sample, sequenced in a study of brain T cells in children with intractable seizures. This table comes from immunoSEQ multiplex PCR, and its TCRdb copy is limited to in-frame clones, with some not included. The sample holds 340,000 or so clones; about 94% are singletons and the top ten take around 5%. Specimen: peripheral blood, collected 4 to 5 months after surgery. All receptors come from a boy in the first two years of life with tuberous sclerosis and intractable seizures. Both conserved end residues are part of each CDR3. Each record gives: J gene, clone size, V gene, D gene, CDR3 protein, CDR3 DNA. D genes are given only for firm matches. For some rows the clone size is stated as once, few or many, or as a class when expanded; others skip it.

TRBJ1-1 | once | TRBV19 | . | CASSNQQGRNTEAFF | TGTGCCAGTAGTAACCAACAGGGTAGGAACACTGAAGCTTTCTTT
TRBJ1-4 | . | TRBV30 | . | CAWSVARGTTNEKLFF | TGTGCCTGGAGTGTAGCGCGGGGCACAACTAATGAAAAACTGTTTTTT
TRBJ1-1 | . | TRBV7-2 | . | CASSLTTPGAFF | TGTGCCAGCAGCTTAACTACGCCGGGAGCTTTCTTT
TRBJ1-5 | once | TRBV29-1 | . | CSAAQGSSNQPQHF | TGCAGCGCAGCTCAGGGCTCTAGCAATCAGCCCCAGCATTTT
TRBJ1-2 | . | TRBV9 | . | CASSGGGSYGYTF | TGTGCCAGCAGCGGAGGGGGAAGCTATGGCTACACCTTC
TRBJ2-7 | once | TRBV30 | . | CAWSVRGYEQYF | TGTGCCTGGAGTGTTAGGGGTTACGAGCAGTACTTC
TRBJ1-5 | . | TRBV7-9 | . | CASSYGQPYSNQPQHF | TGTGCCAGCAGCTACGGTCAGCCTTATAGCAATCAGCCCCAGCATTTT
TRBJ2-3 | . | TRBV28 | . | CASSSPGVSDTQYF | TGTGCCAGCAGTTCTCCCGGGGTTTCCGATACGCAGTATTTT
TRBJ2-7 | . | TRBV15 | . | CATSSRPGLTYEQYF | TGTGCCACCAGCAGCCGGCCGGGACTGACCTACGAGCAGTACTTC
TRBJ2-3 | . | TRBV6-4 | . | CASSDSELGRTDTQYF | TGTGCCAGCAGTGACTCGGAGCTGGGTAGGACAGATACGCAGTATTTT
TRBJ1-2 | . | TRBV10-3 | . | CAISESAGTYGYTF | TGTGCCATCAGTGAGTCGGCAGGGACCTATGGCTACACCTTC